These 27 T cell receptor beta chains came from one sample sequenced in a study of cytomegalovirus exposure and HLA in healthy donors. The primer mix had 60 Vbeta and 13 Jbeta primers. Only in-frame clones appear in the TCRdb table, and some are missing; sequencing was by immunoSEQ multiplex PCR. The table lists approximately 220,000 clones, roughly 84% of them singletons. The sample consisted of PBMCs. The receptor set was obtained from a boy aged 2-15 years in good health and CMV-seronegative.

The J gene is TRBJ1-6, the V gene TRBV27; 8 positions match TRBD1. Trimming took 7 bases from V and 9 from J; bases not matched to a gene: 8. This CDR3 spans 14 amino acids. From germline, CDR1 is MNHEY and CDR2 SMNVEV (reference sequence). The chain's CDR3 is CASKTGTGRSPLHF. The CDR3 bases are TGTGCCAGCAAAACCGGGACAGGACGTTCACCCCTCCACTTT.

The chain couples TRBV5-1 to TRBJ2-3; D is uncertain. The CDR3 has 16 amino acids. Between the trimmed V and J ends, which lost 0 bases and 0 bases, there was a span of 11 bases. The germline CDR1 and CDR2 sequences are SGHRS and YFSETQ. CDR3 protein: CASSLGSDVSTDTQYF. The CDR3 DNA sequence: TGCGCCAGCAGCTTGGGGAGCGACGTTAGCACAGATACGCAGTATTTT.

The DNA for the CDR3 is TGTGCCAGCAGCCCCCGAACAGGGGGCGTGAACACTGAAGCTTTCTTT. Protein product: CASSPRTGGVNTEAFF. The V call is TRBV5-5, the J call TRBJ1-1, with TRBD1 matching over 9 bases. The CDR3 runs 16 residues. Germline V gives CDR1 SGHKS, CDR2 YYEKEE (reference sequence). Unmatched junction bases numbered 7, after V lost 4 bases and J lost 0 bases.

This clone was observed a few times. The genes are TRBV6-5 and TRBJ2-3; tentatively, D is TRBD2 (5 bases). V gave up 2 bases and J gave up 4 bases, with 7 bases separating them. CDR3 length equals 13 residues. Germline V lookup: CDR1 MNHEY, CDR2 SVGAGI. CDR3 coding DNA: TGTGCCAGCAGTTACCGAGGGCCAGATACGCAGTATTTT. This gives the protein CASSYRGPDTQYF.

The count of this clone is one. The chain recombines TRBV6-6 with TRBJ1-1, with TRBD1 matching 7 bases. The CDR3 length is 13 residues. V lost 6 bases and J lost 7; bases outside the gene matches: 8. Germline V gives CDR1 MNHNY, CDR2 SVGAGI (reference sequence). The CDR3 here is CASSQNRQGEAFF. The DNA for the CDR3 is TGTGCCAGCAGCCAAAACCGACAGGGTGAAGCTTTCTTT.

This chain connects TRBV19 to TRBJ2-1; tentative D call: TRBD2 (6 bases). Germline V gene lookup returns CDR1 LNHDA and CDR2 SQIVND (reference sequence). Trimming cost V 5 bases and J 0 bases, with 11 bases left between them. The CDR3 consists of 15 residues. The CDR3 spells CASSSRDLSYNEQFF. The DNA for the CDR3 is TGTGCCAGTAGTTCGCGGGACCTCTCCTACAATGAGCAGTTCTTC.

Concerning this clone: Other DNA sequences in this sample translate to the same CDR3. The gene calls are TRBV7-9 and TRBJ2-5; 8 bases line up with TRBD1. The CDR3 length is 14 residues. The germline V gene encodes CDR1 SEHNR and CDR2 FQNEAQ (reference sequence). The junction had 6 bases not matched to a gene; V was cut back by 5 bases and J by 4 bases. Here the CDR3 reads CASSLTGVGETQYF. The DNA of the CDR3 is TGTGCCAGCAGCCTGACAGGGGTAGGAGAGACCCAGTACTTC.

J is TRBJ2-7 and V is TRBV18; D not certain. CDR3 length: 12 residues. Germline loops: CDR1 KGHSH, CDR2 LQKENI. V shed 1 base and J shed 2 bases, with 3 bases lying between them. Here the CDR3 DNA reads TGTGCCAGCTCACCACGCGCCTACGAGCAGTACTTC. Its translation: CASSPRAYEQYF.

This chain uses TRBV9 with TRBJ2-7; maybe TRBD2 (5 bases). From germline, CDR1 is SGDLS and CDR2 YYNGEE. The CDR3 covers 15 residues. Trimming removed 0 bases from V and 0 bases from J, with 10 bases in between. The CDR3 DNA sequence: TGTGCCAGCAGCGTAGGTAGTGGGAGCTCCTACGAGCAGTACTTC. The encoded protein is CASSVGSGSSYEQYF.

V and J are TRBV29-1 and TRBJ2-5, with 8 bases aligning to TRBD1. The germline V gene has CDR1 SQVTM and CDR2 ANQGSEA. The junction had 9 bases not matched to a gene; V was cut back by 7 bases and J by 2 bases. The CDR3 contains 14 residues. The chain's CDR3 is CSAQLGTGQETQYF. CDR3 nucleotide sequence: TGCAGCGCTCAATTAGGGACAGGACAAGAGACCCAGTACTTC.

The chain employs TRBV6-4 and TRBJ2-1, with 7 bases aligning to TRBD2. CDR3 length equals 17 residues. Germline V gene lookup returns CDR1 MRHNA and CDR2 SNTAGT. The V and J ends lost 6 bases and 7 bases, in that order; junction bases with no gene match: 18. CDR3 sequence (DNA): TGTGCCAGCAGCGCCATTGTTGGGGAGGGCCTCGGGAATGAGCAGTTCTTC. Protein sequence: CASSAIVGEGLGNEQFF.

This chain joins TRBV12-5 and TRBJ2-5; D might be TRBD2 (6 bases). CDR3 length: 13 amino acids. V was clipped by 5 bases and J by 4 bases, with 11 bases between them. The germline V gene has CDR1 LGHNT and CDR2 FRNRAP. In nucleotides, the CDR3 is TGTGCTAGTGGTCTCCCAGCGGGAGAGACCCAGTACTTC. It is translated as CASGLPAGETQYF.

The chain uses TRBV7-9 and TRBJ2-7, with 9 bases that match TRBD1. Trimming cost V 7 bases and J 1 base; bases outside gene matches: 5. CDR1 and CDR2 from the germline V gene are SEHNR and FQNEAQ (reference sequence). This CDR3 is built from 14 residues. For the CDR3, the DNA is TGTGCCAGCAACGGACAGGGGCCATCCTACGAGCAGTACTTC. Amino acid sequence: CASNGQGPSYEQYF.

This chain joins TRBV5-5 and TRBJ1-2; D perhaps matches TRBD1 (5 bases). Deletions cut 3 bases from V and 8 bases from J, with 26 bases between. From germline, CDR1 is SGHKS and CDR2 YYEKEE (reference sequence). The CDR3 spans 17 residues. CDR3 bases: TGTGCCAGCAGCTGGGGGAAGGGGATACCGGACTATGGCGGCTACACCTTC. Translating it yields CASSWGKGIPDYGGYTF.

This sequence joins TRBV19 and TRBJ1-1; the D gene is possibly TRBD1 (5 bases). Germline CDR1 reads LNHDA; CDR2 reads SQIVND (reference sequence). The CDR3 totals 15 residues. V was shortened by 3 bases and J by 1 base, with 12 bases between the two germline ends. The CDR3 DNA sequence: TGTGCCAGTAGTATTGTGGAGGGGTGGAACACTGAAGCTTTCTTT. Its protein is CASSIVEGWNTEAFF.

The chain links TRBV10-3 to TRBJ1-1, with D uncertain. The germline gives CDR1 ENHRY, CDR2 SYGVKD. The CDR3 extends over 11 amino acids. Trimming pared 3 bases from V and 10 bases from J, leaving 9 bases between. The CDR3 coding sequence is TGTGCCATCAGTGAAAGTAGTGGAGCTTTCTTT. Amino acid sequence: CAISESSGAFF.

The rearrangement links TRBV6-6 to TRBJ2-7; D possibly corresponds to TRBD2 (7 bases). The CDR3 sequence is 13 residues long. The germline V gene encodes CDR1 MNHNY and CDR2 SVGAGI (reference sequence). Trimming pared 5 bases from V and 5 bases from J, leaving 13 bases between. In DNA form, the CDR3 reads TGTGCCAGCAGTAGGGGGGGGATTGACGAGCAGTACTTC. This sequence encodes CASSRGGIDEQYF.

This clone was recorded once. This sequence joins TRBV27 and TRBJ2-7; no clear D gene. The germline CDR1 and CDR2 sequences are MNHEY and SMNVEV (reference sequence). Trimming cost V 0 bases and J 2 bases, with 11 bases left between them. The CDR3 has 15 residues. The CDR3 DNA reads as TGTGCCAGCAGTTTATCGCCCTATTTCGCCTACGAGCAGTACTTC. This sequence encodes CASSLSPYFAYEQYF.

Points on this clone: One junction end disagrees with the germline gene, perhaps due to a read error. The chain has TRBV7-7 and TRBJ2-5; maybe TRBD2 (6 bases). Germline-derived CDR1 and CDR2 are SSHAT and FNYEAQ (reference sequence). There are 14 residues in the CDR3. This CDR3 is CASSWSDWGGTQYF. The CDR3 bases are TGTGCTAGCAGCTGGTCGGACTGGGGAGGGACCCAGTACTTC. Full variable domain (missing parts from reference TRBV7-7 and TRBJ2-5): GAGVSQSPRYKVTKRGQDVTLRCDPISSHATLYWYQQALGQGPEFLTYFNYEAQPDKSGLPSDRFSAERPEGSISTLTIQRTEQRDSAMYRCASSWSDWGGTQYFGPGTRLLVL.

V gene TRBV5-1 combines with J gene TRBJ2-3; 11 bases are a match to TRBD2. CDR3 length equals 15 residues. V shed 4 bases and J 4 bases; nucleotides not matched to a gene: 5. CDR1 is SGHRS, CDR2 YFSETQ, per germline. The CDR3 DNA reads as TGCGCCAGCAGCGGAATTAGCGGGGGGGCAGATACGCAGTATTTT. Translation gives CASSGISGGADTQYF.

CDR3 sequence: CASSPHSGGYNEQFF. The CDR3 nucleotides are TGTGCCAGCAGCCCGCATAGCGGGGGCTACAATGAGCAGTTCTTC. The chain uses TRBV11-2 and TRBJ2-1; 9 nucleotides line up with TRBD2. J was trimmed by 3 bases and V by 5 bases; bases with no gene match: 5. CDR1 and CDR2 from the germline V gene are SGHAT and FQNNGV. This CDR3 spans 15 amino acids.

The chain's CDR3 is CASSFQFSGNTIYF. The CDR3 region has the DNA TGTGCCAGCAGCTTTCAGTTCTCTGGAAACACCATATATTTT. J is TRBJ1-3 and V is TRBV7-6; D gene uncertain. The CDR3 runs 14 residues. Deletions cut 3 bases from V and 0 bases from J, with 6 bases between. Germline V gives CDR1 SGHVS, CDR2 FNYEAQ. Filled out from reference TRBV7-6 and TRBJ1-3, the complete variable domain reads GAGVSQSPRYKVTKRGQDVALRCDPISGHVSLYWYRQALGQGPEFLTYFNYEAQQDKSGLPNDRFSAERPEGSISTLTIQRTEQRDSAMYRCASSFQFSGNTIYFGEGSWLTVV.

The chain uses TRBV11-2 and TRBJ2-2; 11 nucleotides agree with TRBD2. This CDR3 region has 18 residues. J gave up 8 bases and V 1 base, and 12 bases lay outside the gene matches. CDR1 is SGHAT and CDR2 is FQNNGV in the germline V gene. The CDR3 region has the DNA TGTGCCAGCAGCTTAGCAGGAGCTCTAGCGGGAGGATTAGGGGAGCTGTTTTTT. Encoded protein: CASSLAGALAGGLGELFF. The whole variable domain, remainder taken from reference TRBV11-2 and TRBJ2-2, is EAGVAQSPRYKIIEKRQSVAFWCNPISGHATLYWYQQILGQGPKLLIQFQNNGVVDDSQLPKDRFSAERLKGVDSTLKIQPAKLEDSAVYLCASSLAGALAGGLGELFFGEGSRLTVL.

The chain links TRBV20-1 to TRBJ2-7; 8 bases agree with TRBD1. The V segment lost 5 bases and the J segment 4 bases; nucleotides outside the gene matches: 1. The CDR3 spans 11 residues. CDR1 is DFQATT, CDR2 SNEGSKA, per germline (reference sequence). The CDR3 nucleotides are TGCAGTGCTGACAGGGGATACGAGCAGTACTTC. Amino acid sequence: CSADRGYEQYF.

This chain links TRBV7-9 with TRBJ2-3, with 8 bases fitting TRBD2. V was clipped by 3 bases and J by 6 bases; unmatched bases: 5. CDR3 length: 14 amino acids. The germline gives CDR1 SEHNR, CDR2 FQNEAQ (reference sequence). For the CDR3, the DNA is TGTGCCAGCAGCTTGATAGCGGGACGGGATACGCAGTATTTT. This encodes CASSLIAGRDTQYF. The full variable domain, completed using reference TRBV7-9 and TRBJ2-3, is DTGVSQNPRHKITKRGQNVTFRCDPISEHNRLYWYRQTLGQGPEFLTYFQNEAQLEKSRLLSDRFSAERPKGSFSTLEIQRTEQGDSAMYLCASSLIAGRDTQYFGPGTRLTVL.

This clone has a single count. The chain carries TRBV15 and TRBJ1-4, with D tentatively TRBD1 (5 bases). This CDR3 comprises 15 residues. The V end was cut by 4 bases, the J end by 7 bases, with 16 bases between. Germline V gene sequence: CDR1 LNHNV, CDR2 YYDKDF (reference sequence). The CDR3 nucleotides read TGTGCCACCAGCACCCGACCCGGGGGGGGTGAAAAACTGTTTTTT. This sequence encodes CATSTRPGGGEKLFF. The full variable domain, with the rest looked up from reference TRBV15 and TRBJ1-4, is DAMVIQNPRYQVTQFGKPVTLSCSQTLNHNVMYWYQQKSSQAPKLLFHYYDKDFNNEADTPDNFQSRRPNTSFCFLDIRSPGLGDTAMYLCATSTRPGGGEKLFFGSGTQLSVL.

This rearrangement joins TRBV27 to TRBJ1-1, with D hard to call. The CDR3 runs to 12 residues. Germline V gives CDR1 MNHEY, CDR2 SMNVEV (reference sequence). V gave up 4 bases and J gave up 4 bases, with 7 bases separating them. The CDR3 DNA reads TGTGCCAGCAGTTACTCGGGCACTGAAGCTTTCTTT. Amino acid sequence: CASSYSGTEAFF.